This T cell receptor (beta chain) came from a study of blood T cell repertoires in COVID-19. Across the study: The cDNA or gDNA used as material had been derived from T cells, B-cell-depleted T cells, or PBMCs.

Sequencing used immunoSEQ multiplex PCR; TCRdb keeps in-frame clones, though not all of them. The data contain some 250,000 clones, 65% to 90% of them singletons. CDR3 size: 11 residues. Germline CDR1 and CDR2: SQVTM and ANQGSEA. The rearrangement links TRBV29-1 to TRBJ1-2; D not certain. Material: peripheral blood. The sequence came from a woman aged 60-70 years with active or convalescent COVID-19. The CDR3 spells CRADINYGYTF. In DNA, the CDR3 is TGCAGGGCCGATATCAACTATGGCTACACCTTC.